The 5 T cell receptor beta chains reported below all come from one sample, sequenced in a study of beta chain features in type 1 diabetes. Regarding the study as a whole: Type 1 diabetes patients showed a moderate but significant shortening of TCRB CDR3s in all four CD4+ subsets.

The sequenced template was cDNA made from the entire isolated RNA. Produced via immunoSEQ multiplex PCR; TCRdb's table is partial and in-frame only. The table has roughly 160,000 clones, roughly 7.1% seen once. No cognate antigen is known for these TCRs. The source material was central memory CD4+ T cells from blood. The receptors derive from a woman aged 40 to 50 with type 1 diabetes.

J is TRBJ1-2 and V is TRBV5-6; 10 positions match TRBD1. J gave up 6 bases and V 4 bases, and 3 bases lay outside the gene matches. The CDR3 totals 13 residues. In germline, CDR1 is SGHDT, CDR2 YYEEEE. The CDR3 coding sequence is TGTGCCAGCAGCACGGGGACAGGGGATGGCTACACCTTC. Translated, it gives CASSTGTGDGYTF.

In this sample, this clone turned up many times. This chain joins TRBV2 and TRBJ2-7, with 7 bases that match TRBD2. This CDR3 spans 11 amino acids. Germline V gene data show CDR1 as SNHLY and CDR2 as FYNNEI. Trimming at V came to 11 bases and at J to 7 bases, leaving 8 bases not matched to a gene. The CDR3 reads CASLVGREQYF. Here the CDR3 DNA reads TGTGCCTCCCTCGTCGGGAGGGAGCAGTACTTC.

The V gene is TRBV7-2, the J gene TRBJ1-1; 7 nucleotides agree with TRBD1. Germline lookup yields CDR1 SGHTA and CDR2 FQGNSA. The J segment lost 7 bases and the V segment lost 4 bases, leaving 6 bases of the junction unmatched. The CDR3 has 13 residues. The CDR3 here is CASSSYRGVEAFF. CDR3 coding DNA: TGTGCCAGCAGCTCATACAGGGGAGTTGAAGCTTTCTTT. Using reference TRBV7-2 and TRBJ1-1 for the parts outside the CDR3, the full variable domain is GAGVSQSPSNKVTEKGKDVELRCDPISGHTALYWYRQSLGQGLEFLIYFQGNSAPDKSGLPSDRFSAERTGGSVSTLTIQRTQQEDSAVYLCASSSYRGVEAFFGQGTRLTVV.

This clone turned up a few times. The chain couples TRBV7-3 to TRBJ2-2, with D tentatively TRBD2 (5 bases). Germline V gene lookup returns CDR1 SGHTA and CDR2 FQGTGA. The CDR3 is made up of 16 amino acids. V lost 0 bases to trimming and J lost 4 bases, with 12 bases between them. The CDR3 reads CASSLTLAVGTGELFF. The CDR3, as DNA: TGTGCCAGCAGCTTAACCCTAGCCGTCGGCACCGGGGAGCTGTTTTTT.

This clone was observed a handful of times. The chain combines TRBV9 with TRBJ2-2, with a tentative D call TRBD1 (6 bases). The germline V gene has CDR1 SGDLS and CDR2 YYNGEE. The CDR3 is made up of 13 amino acids. Trimming took 3 bases from V and 6 from J, leaving 9 bases between them. The CDR3 here is CASSARGSGELFF. CDR3 DNA sequence: TGTGCCAGCAGCGCGAGGGGGTCCGGGGAGCTGTTTTTT.